What follows are 2 T cell receptor beta chains derived from one specimen sequenced in a study of T cell responses to AZD1222 COVID-19 vaccine. Measured with immunoSEQ multiplex PCR; TCRdb has only the in-frame clones, and not every one. The profile shows roughly 130,000 clones, 88% of them singletons. The sequencing used peripheral blood, collected on day 0 of AZD1222 vaccination. The receptors originated from an adult in good health.

The chain recombines TRBV12-5 with TRBJ1-2, with no clear D. Between the trimmed V and J ends, which lost 3 bases and 4 bases, there was a span of 9 bases. The CDR3 is 13 amino acids. In germline, CDR1 is LGHNT, CDR2 FRNRAP. CDR3 region: CASGFGMPYGYTF. CDR3 in DNA: TGTGCTAGTGGTTTCGGTATGCCCTATGGCTACACCTTC.

This chain uses TRBV11-2 with TRBJ1-3; tentative D call: TRBD1 (6 bases). CDR1 is SGHAT and CDR2 is FQNNGV in the germline V gene. V lost 4 bases and J lost 3, with 13 bases in between. This CDR3 spans 15 amino acids. The chain's CDR3 is CASSSTGFSGNTIYF. The CDR3 bases are TGTGCCAGCAGCTCTACAGGGTTTAGTGGAAACACCATATATTTT.